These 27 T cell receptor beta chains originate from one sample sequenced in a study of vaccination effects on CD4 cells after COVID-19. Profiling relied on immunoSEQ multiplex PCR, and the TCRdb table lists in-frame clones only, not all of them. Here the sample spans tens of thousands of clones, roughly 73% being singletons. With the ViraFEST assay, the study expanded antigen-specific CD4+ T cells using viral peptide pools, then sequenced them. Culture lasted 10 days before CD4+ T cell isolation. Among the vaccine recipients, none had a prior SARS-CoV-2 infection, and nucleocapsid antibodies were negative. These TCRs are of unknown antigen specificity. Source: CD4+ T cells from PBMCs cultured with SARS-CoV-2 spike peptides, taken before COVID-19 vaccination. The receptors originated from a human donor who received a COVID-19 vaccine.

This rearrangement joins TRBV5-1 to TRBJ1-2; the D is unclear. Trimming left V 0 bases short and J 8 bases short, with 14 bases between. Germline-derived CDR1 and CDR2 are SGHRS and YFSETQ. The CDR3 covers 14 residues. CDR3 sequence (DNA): TGCGCCAGCAGCTTGGCCACGGGATCTATGGGCTACACCTTC. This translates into CASSLATGSMGYTF.

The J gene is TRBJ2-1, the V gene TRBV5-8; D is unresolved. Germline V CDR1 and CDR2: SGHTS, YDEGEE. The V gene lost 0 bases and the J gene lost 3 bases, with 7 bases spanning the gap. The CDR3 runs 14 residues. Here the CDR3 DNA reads TGTGCCAGCAGCTTGGTTGGCTACTACAATGAGCAGTTCTTC. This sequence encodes CASSLVGYYNEQFF.

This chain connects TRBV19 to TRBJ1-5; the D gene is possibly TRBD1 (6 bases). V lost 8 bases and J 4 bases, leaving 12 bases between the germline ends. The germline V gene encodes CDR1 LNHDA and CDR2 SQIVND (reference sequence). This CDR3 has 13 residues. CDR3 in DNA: TGTGCCAGTGCTCCAGGGGAGAATCAGCCCCAGCATTTT. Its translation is CASAPGENQPQHF.

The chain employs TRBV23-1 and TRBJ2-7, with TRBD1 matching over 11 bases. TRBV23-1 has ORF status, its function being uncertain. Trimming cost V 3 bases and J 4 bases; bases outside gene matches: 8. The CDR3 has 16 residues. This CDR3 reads CASSHQAGQGGYEQYF. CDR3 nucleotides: TGCGCCAGCAGTCACCAAGCGGGACAGGGGGGGTACGAGCAGTACTTC.

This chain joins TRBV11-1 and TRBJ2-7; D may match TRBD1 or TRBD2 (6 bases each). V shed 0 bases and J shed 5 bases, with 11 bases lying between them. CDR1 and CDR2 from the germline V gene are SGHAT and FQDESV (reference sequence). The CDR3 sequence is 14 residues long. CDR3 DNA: TGTGCCAGCAGCTTAGCAGGGGGGAGGCACGAGCAGTACTTC. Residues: CASSLAGGRHEQYF.

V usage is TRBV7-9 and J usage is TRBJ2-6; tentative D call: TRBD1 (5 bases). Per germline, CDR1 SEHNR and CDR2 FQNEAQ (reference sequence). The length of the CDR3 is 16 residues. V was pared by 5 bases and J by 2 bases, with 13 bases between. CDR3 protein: CASSPIGAAGANVLTF. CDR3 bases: TGTGCCAGCAGCCCCATAGGGGCGGCTGGGGCCAACGTCCTGACTTTC.

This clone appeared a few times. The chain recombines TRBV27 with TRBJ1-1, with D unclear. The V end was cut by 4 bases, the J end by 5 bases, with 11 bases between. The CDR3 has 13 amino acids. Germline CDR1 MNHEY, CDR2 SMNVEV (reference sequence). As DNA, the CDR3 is TGTGCCAGCAGTTGGTCACGTCTGACTGAAGCTTTCTTT. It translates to CASSWSRLTEAFF.

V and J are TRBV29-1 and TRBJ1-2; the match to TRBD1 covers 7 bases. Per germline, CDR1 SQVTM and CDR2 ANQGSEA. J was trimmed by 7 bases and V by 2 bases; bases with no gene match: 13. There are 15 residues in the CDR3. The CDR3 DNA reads TGCAGCGTTGAACTAGGAGGGGGCAAGGGAGGTGGCTACACCTTC. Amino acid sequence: CSVELGGGKGGGYTF.

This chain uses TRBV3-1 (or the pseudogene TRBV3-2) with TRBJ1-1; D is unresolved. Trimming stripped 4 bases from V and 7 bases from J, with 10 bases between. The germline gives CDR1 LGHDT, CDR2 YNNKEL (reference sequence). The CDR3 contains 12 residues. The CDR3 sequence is CASSPSGVEAFF. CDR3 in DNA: TGTGCCAGCAGCCCCTCCGGGGTTGAAGCTTTCTTT.

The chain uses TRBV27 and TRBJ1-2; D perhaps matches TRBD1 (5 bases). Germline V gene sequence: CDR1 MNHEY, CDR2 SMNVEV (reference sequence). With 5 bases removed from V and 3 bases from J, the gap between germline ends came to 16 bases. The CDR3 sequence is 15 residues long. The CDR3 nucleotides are TGTGCCAGCAGTCTCCGGGACGGGGGGTACTATGGCTACACCTTC. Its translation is CASSLRDGGYYGYTF.

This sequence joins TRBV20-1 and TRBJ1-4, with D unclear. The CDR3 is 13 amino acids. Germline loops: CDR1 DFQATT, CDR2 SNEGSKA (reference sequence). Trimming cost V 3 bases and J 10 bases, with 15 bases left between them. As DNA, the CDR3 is TGCAGTGCTAGTACGGATCGAGGCGGAAAACTGTTTTTT. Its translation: CSASTDRGGKLFF.

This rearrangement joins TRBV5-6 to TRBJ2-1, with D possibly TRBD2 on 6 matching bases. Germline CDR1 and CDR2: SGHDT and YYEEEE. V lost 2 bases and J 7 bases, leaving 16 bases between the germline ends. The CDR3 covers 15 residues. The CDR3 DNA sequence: TGTGCCAGCAGCTTAAAGGGGCCACGGGGGAATGAGCAGTTCTTC. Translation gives CASSLKGPRGNEQFF. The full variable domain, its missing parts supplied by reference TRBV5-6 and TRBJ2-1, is DAGVTQSPTHLIKTRGQQVTLRCSPKSGHDTVSWYQQALGQGPQFIFQYYEEEERQRGNFPDRFSGHQFPNYSSELNVNALLLGDSALYLCASSLKGPRGNEQFFGPGTRLTVL.

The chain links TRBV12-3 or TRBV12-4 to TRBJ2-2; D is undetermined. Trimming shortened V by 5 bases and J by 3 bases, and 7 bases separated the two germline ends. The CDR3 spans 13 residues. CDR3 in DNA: TGTGCCAGCAGTCTACAAGACACCGGGGAGCTGTTTTTT. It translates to CASSLQDTGELFF.

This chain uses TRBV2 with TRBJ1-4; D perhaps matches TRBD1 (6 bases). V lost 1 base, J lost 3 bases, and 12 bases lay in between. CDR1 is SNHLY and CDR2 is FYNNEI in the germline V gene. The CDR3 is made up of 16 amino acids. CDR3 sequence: CASSEDRAGANEKLFF. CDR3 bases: TGTGCCAGCAGTGAAGACAGGGCAGGGGCTAATGAAAAACTGTTTTTT.

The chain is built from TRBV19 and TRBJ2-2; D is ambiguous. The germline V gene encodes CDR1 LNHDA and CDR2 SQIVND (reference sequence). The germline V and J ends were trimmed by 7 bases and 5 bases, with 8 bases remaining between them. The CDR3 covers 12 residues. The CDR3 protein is CASTYLTGELFF. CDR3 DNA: TGTGCCAGTACTTATTTGACCGGGGAGCTGTTTTTT.

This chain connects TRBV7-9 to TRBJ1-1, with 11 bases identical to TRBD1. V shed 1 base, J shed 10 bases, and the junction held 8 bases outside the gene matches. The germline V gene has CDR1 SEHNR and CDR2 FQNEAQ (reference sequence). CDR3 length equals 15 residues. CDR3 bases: TGTGCCAGCAGCTTAGAGGGGACAGGGGGTTCCGGAGCTTTCTTT. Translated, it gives CASSLEGTGGSGAFF.

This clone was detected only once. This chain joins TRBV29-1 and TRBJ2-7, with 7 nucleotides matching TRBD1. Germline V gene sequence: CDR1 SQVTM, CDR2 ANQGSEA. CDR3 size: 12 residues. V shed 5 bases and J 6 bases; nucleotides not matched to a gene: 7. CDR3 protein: CSVRPGDSEQYF. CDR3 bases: TGCAGCGTTAGACCAGGGGACAGCGAGCAGTACTTC.

CDR3 DNA: TGTGCCAGCAGTGAACTGGGGACAGGGGGAGAGCAGTACTTC. This encodes CASSELGTGGEQYF. V and J are TRBV6-1 and TRBJ2-7; 11 bases match TRBD1. CDR3 size: 14 residues. Germline assignment: CDR1 MNHNS and CDR2 SASEGT. V lost 2 bases, J lost 7 bases, and 4 bases stayed unmatched.

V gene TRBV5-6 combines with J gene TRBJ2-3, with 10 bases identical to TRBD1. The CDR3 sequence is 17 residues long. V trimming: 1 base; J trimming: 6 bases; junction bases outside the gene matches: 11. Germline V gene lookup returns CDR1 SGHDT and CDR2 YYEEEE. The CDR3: CASSLRSTGGFSDTQYF. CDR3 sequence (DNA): TGTGCCAGCAGCTTGCGGTCGACAGGGGGCTTTTCGGATACGCAGTATTTT.

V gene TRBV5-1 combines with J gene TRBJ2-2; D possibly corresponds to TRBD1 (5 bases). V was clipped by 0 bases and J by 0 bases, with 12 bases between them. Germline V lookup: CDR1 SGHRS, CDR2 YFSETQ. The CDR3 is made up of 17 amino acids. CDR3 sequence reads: CASSLVPQASNTGELFF. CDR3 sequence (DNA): TGCGCCAGCAGCTTGGTCCCACAGGCCTCGAACACCGGGGAGCTGTTTTTT.

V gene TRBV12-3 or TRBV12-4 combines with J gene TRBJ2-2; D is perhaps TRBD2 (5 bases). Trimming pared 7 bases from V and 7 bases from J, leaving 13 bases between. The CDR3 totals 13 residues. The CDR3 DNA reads TGTGCCAGCACCCCTTCCGGGGTCGGGGAGCTGTTTTTT. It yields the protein CASTPSGVGELFF.

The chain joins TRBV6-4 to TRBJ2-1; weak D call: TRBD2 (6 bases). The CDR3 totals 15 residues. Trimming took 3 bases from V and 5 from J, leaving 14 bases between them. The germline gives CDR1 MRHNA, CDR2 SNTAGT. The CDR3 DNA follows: TGTGCCAGCAGTGATTCCGGGAGAGGCCACAATGAGCAGTTCTTC. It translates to CASSDSGRGHNEQFF.

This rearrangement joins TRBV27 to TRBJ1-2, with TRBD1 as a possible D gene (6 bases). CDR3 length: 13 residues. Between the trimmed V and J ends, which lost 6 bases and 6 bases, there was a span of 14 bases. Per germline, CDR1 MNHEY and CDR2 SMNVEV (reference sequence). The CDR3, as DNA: TGTGCCAGCAGGCGCGGCAGGGGACATGGCTACACCTTC. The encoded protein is CASRRGRGHGYTF.

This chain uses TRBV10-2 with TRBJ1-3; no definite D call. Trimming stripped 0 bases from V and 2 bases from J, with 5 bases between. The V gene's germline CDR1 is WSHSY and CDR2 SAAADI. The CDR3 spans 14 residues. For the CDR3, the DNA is TGCGCCAGCAGTGAGTCGACGGCTGGAAACACCATATATTTT. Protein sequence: CASSESTAGNTIYF.

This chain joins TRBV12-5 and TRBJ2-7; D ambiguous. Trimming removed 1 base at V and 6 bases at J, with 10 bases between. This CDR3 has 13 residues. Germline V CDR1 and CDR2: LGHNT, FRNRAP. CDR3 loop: CASGLAKLSEQYF. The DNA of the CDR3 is TGTGCTAGTGGTTTGGCGAAGTTGTCCGAGCAGTACTTC.

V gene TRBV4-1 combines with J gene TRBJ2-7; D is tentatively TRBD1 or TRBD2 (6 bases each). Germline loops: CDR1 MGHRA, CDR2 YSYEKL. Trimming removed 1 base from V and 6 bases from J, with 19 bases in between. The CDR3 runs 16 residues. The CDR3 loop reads CASSQVGGGGKSEQYF. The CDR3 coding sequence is TGCGCCAGCAGCCAAGTAGGTGGGGGCGGGAAGAGCGAGCAGTACTTC.

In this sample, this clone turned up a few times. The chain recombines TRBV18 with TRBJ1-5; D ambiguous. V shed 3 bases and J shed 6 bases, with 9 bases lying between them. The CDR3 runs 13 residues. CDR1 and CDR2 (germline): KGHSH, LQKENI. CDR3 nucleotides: TGTGCCAGCTCACCCGGAGGAGGTCAGCCCCAGCATTTT. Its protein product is CASSPGGGQPQHF.